A single sample is the source of the 17 T cell receptor beta chains below, sequenced in a study of blood T cell repertoires in COVID-19. Libraries were prepared by immunoSEQ multiplex PCR; TCRdb keeps only in-frame clonotypes and omits some of them. The sample includes roughly 250,000 clones, 70% to 90% of them seen just once. Sequencing was done on a sample of peripheral blood. These receptors were collected from a woman under 40 with COVID-19, enrolled during active disease.

This chain links TRBV5-6 with TRBJ2-3; possible D gene TRBD2, 6 bases. Germline CDR1 is SGHDT and CDR2 is YYEEEE. The CDR3 has 16 residues. The V gene lost 5 bases and the J gene lost 2 bases, with 18 bases spanning the gap. CDR3 amino acids: CASRLAGTPPTDTQYF. CDR3 bases: TGTGCCAGCAGACTAGCTGGAACGCCCCCCACAGATACGCAGTATTTT.

J is TRBJ2-5 and V is TRBV24-1; tentatively, D is TRBD2 (6 bases). The CDR3 covers 14 residues. Germline V gene lookup returns CDR1 KGHDR and CDR2 SFDVKD. V was pared by 4 bases and J by 1 base, with 9 bases between. The CDR3, as DNA: TGTGCCACCAGTGACCCGGGACTCCAAGAGACCCAGTACTTC. Protein product: CATSDPGLQETQYF.

This clone was detected a few times. Other DNA variants within this sample encode the same CDR3. The chain combines TRBV19 with TRBJ2-7; TRBD2 matches at 11 bases. Germline CDR1 is LNHDA and CDR2 is SQIVND (reference sequence). The ends lost 3 bases at V and 2 bases at J; junction bases unmatched: 0. This CDR3 contains 14 residues. Here the CDR3 DNA reads TGTGCCAGTAGTATTAGCGGGGGGGCCTACGAGCAGTACTTC. This gives the protein CASSISGGAYEQYF.

This clone was recorded a few times. The chain joins TRBV5-1 to TRBJ1-6; no definite D call. V was shortened by 1 base and J by 8 bases, with 10 bases between the two germline ends. The V gene's germline CDR1 is SGHRS and CDR2 YFSETQ. This CDR3 spans 14 amino acids. The CDR3, as DNA: TGCGCCAGCAGCTTGAAAATGAGGGATTCACCCCTCCACTTT. Translated: CASSLKMRDSPLHF.

The V gene is TRBV6-5, the J gene TRBJ1-2, with D perhaps TRBD1 (6 bases). Deletions cut 4 bases from V and 6 bases from J, with 18 bases between. The length of the CDR3 is 15 residues. In germline, CDR1 is MNHEY, CDR2 SVGAGI. For the CDR3, the DNA is TGTGCCAGCAGTTTTTTAGGGGGGGTAGATAATGGCTACACCTTC. Translated, it gives CASSFLGGVDNGYTF.

This clone was counted once. This chain joins TRBV27 and TRBJ1-4, with D perhaps matching TRBD1 (5 bases). This CDR3 has 15 amino acids. Germline V gene lookup returns CDR1 MNHEY and CDR2 SMNVEV (reference sequence). V was shortened by 3 bases and J by 7 bases, with 15 bases between the two germline ends. The CDR3 spells CASSFMSGGGEKLFF. CDR3 coding DNA: TGTGCCAGCAGTTTTATGTCCGGCGGGGGTGAAAAACTGTTTTTT.

The chain has TRBV19 and TRBJ2-5; D is unresolved. The CDR3 totals 13 residues. CDR1 and CDR2 (germline): LNHDA, SQIVND (reference sequence). The V and J ends lost 5 bases and 2 bases respectively, with 9 bases between them. The CDR3 spells CASSLTVQETQYF. The CDR3 coding sequence is TGTGCCAGTAGTCTAACAGTTCAAGAGACCCAGTACTTC.

V is TRBV5-4 and J is TRBJ2-5, with TRBD1 identical over 9 bases. The CDR3 is 19 amino acids. The V segment lost 4 bases and the J segment 5 bases; nucleotides outside the gene matches: 21. Per the germline V gene, CDR1 is SGHNT and CDR2 is YYREEE (reference sequence). CDR3 residues: CASSPDRGFPGALGETQYF. The CDR3 nucleotides are TGTGCCAGCAGCCCCGACAGGGGGTTCCCAGGGGCCCTAGGGGAGACCCAGTACTTC. The variable domain in full, completed from reference TRBV5-4 and TRBJ2-5, reads ETGVTQSPTHLIKTRGQQVTLRCSSQSGHNTVSWYQQALGQGPQFIFQYYREEENGRGNFPPRFSGLQFPNYSSELNVNALELDDSALYLCASSPDRGFPGALGETQYFGPGTRLLVL.

The chain joins TRBV11-2 to TRBJ2-1, with TRBD2 matching 7 bases. CDR1 SGHAT and CDR2 FQNNGV come from the germline V gene. The trim removed 5 bases at V and 0 bases at J, leaving 1 base unmatched. The CDR3 length is 14 residues. In DNA, the CDR3 is TGTGCCAGCAGCGGGGGGGGCTCCTACAATGAGCAGTTCTTC. It translates to CASSGGGSYNEQFF.

The V call is TRBV28, the J call TRBJ2-7; D is possibly TRBD1 (6 bases). V was clipped by 3 bases and J by 6 bases, with 9 bases between them. This CDR3 spans 12 amino acids. Germline V gene data show CDR1 as MDHEN and CDR2 as SYDVKM. CDR3 region: CASSFSGAEQYF. DNA of the CDR3: TGTGCCAGCAGTTTCTCAGGGGCCGAGCAGTACTTC.

The chain has TRBV5-5 and TRBJ2-7, with 8 bases identical to TRBD1. V lost 3 bases to trimming and J lost 4 bases; unmatched junction nucleotides: 6. CDR3 length equals 14 residues. Germline V CDR1 and CDR2: SGHKS, YYEKEE (reference sequence). The CDR3 bases are TGTGCCAGCAGCTCCCGGACAGGGAGATACGAGCAGTACTTC. As protein: CASSSRTGRYEQYF.

V and J are TRBV19 and TRBJ2-5; 12 nucleotides match TRBD2. Germline V lookup: CDR1 LNHDA, CDR2 SQIVND (reference sequence). The junction had 12 bases not matched to a gene; V was cut back by 5 bases and J by 5 bases. This CDR3 region has 17 residues. CDR3 loop: CASSATSGGPSGETQYF. Here the CDR3 DNA reads TGTGCCAGTAGTGCGACTAGCGGGGGACCGTCTGGGGAGACCCAGTACTTC.

The chain joins TRBV7-9 to TRBJ1-6, with 11 bases identical to TRBD1. The V and J ends lost 10 bases and 6 bases, in that order; junction bases with no gene match: 8. The CDR3 extends over 15 amino acids. Germline CDR1 SEHNR, CDR2 FQNEAQ (reference sequence). DNA for the CDR3: TGTGCCATCCCGGGACAGGGGGTCCTTAATTCACCCCTCCACTTT. Protein product: CAIPGQGVLNSPLHF.

The chain has TRBV5-4 and TRBJ2-7; perhaps TRBD1 as D (6 bases). The germline V gene has CDR1 SGHNT and CDR2 YYREEE (reference sequence). Trimming took off 0 bases at V and 3 bases at J, with 16 bases between the two ends. This CDR3 has 16 residues. CDR3: CASSLAGSGHSYEQYF. The CDR3 coding sequence is TGTGCCAGCAGCTTGGCTGGGTCGGGACATAGCTACGAGCAGTACTTC.

The J gene is TRBJ2-1, the V gene TRBV5-1; 7 bases align to TRBD1. Germline trimming cut 6 bases from V and 2 bases from J; bases unmatched to any gene: 8. This CDR3 has 15 amino acids. Germline values: CDR1 SGHRS, CDR2 YFSETQ. Here the CDR3 reads CASTTGTETYNEQFF. CDR3 DNA sequence: TGCGCCAGCACCACCGGGACAGAGACCTACAATGAGCAGTTCTTC.

This rearrangement joins TRBV2 to TRBJ2-7; the D is unclear. Germline V gene lookup returns CDR1 SNHLY and CDR2 FYNNEI. The length of the CDR3 is 12 residues. With 8 bases removed from V and 2 bases from J, the gap between germline ends came to 10 bases. The CDR3 coding sequence is TGTGCCAGCTTGGGCGATACCTACGAGCAGTACTTC. Encoded protein: CASLGDTYEQYF.

V and J are TRBV6-2 or TRBV6-3 and TRBJ2-3; 14 bases line up with TRBD2. This CDR3 has 16 amino acids. The germline gives CDR1 MNHEY, CDR2 SVGEGT. Germline trimming cut 5 bases from V and 1 base from J; bases unmatched to any gene: 2. CDR3 loop: CASSPGLAGGTDTQYF. Written as DNA, the CDR3 is TGTGCCAGCAGTCCGGGACTAGCGGGGGGCACAGATACGCAGTATTTT.